This T cell receptor (beta chain) derives from a study of shared clonotypes between healthy human individuals. Study results and caveats: Rarefaction exposed incomplete sorted-subset sequencing despite large depth.

This CDR3 is built from 15 residues. Germline assignment: CDR1 WNHNN and CDR2 SYGVQD (reference sequence). V gave up 2 bases and J gave up 7 bases, with 17 bases separating them. For this clone: Its antigen is not known.

Data came from immunoSEQ multiplex PCR; TCRdb stores just in-frame clones and leaves some out. The sample shows around 2.5 million clones, 93% of them seen only once. This receptor was obtained from a man younger than 30 in good health. Some clones in this sample may be carry-over from other donors' samples. What was sequenced was naive CD4+ T cells from PBMCs. The sample's subset: CD45RA+ positively selected. V is TRBV10-1 and J is TRBJ1-2, with D perhaps TRBD1 (5 bases). This CDR3 reads CASSERGARVGGYTF. CDR3 DNA: TGCGCCAGCAGTGAGAGGGGCGCACGGGTGGGTGGCTACACCTTC.